The rows below give T cell receptor beta chains drawn from one sample of a study of T cells in localized non-small cell lung cancer. The data were produced by immunoSEQ multiplex PCR, yet TCRdb's version contains in-frame clones alone and is incomplete. This sample has about 33,000 clones, with about 89% found just once. Here the sequenced sample was PBMCs, taken before any cancer treatment. These receptors were collected from a man between 40 and 69 years old with stage II lung adenocarcinoma. Each CDR3 is given with its conserved first and last residue. Each record gives: D gene, clone size, J gene, V gene, CDR3 protein, CDR3 DNA. A D gene is named only where the DNA matches it firmly. Not all rows give a size; the values are once, few, many and, for expanded clones, a class.

D: NA
size: NA
J: TRBJ1-1
V: TRBV28
CDR3: CASRTTPVGNTEAFF
DNA: TGTGCCAGCAGGACCACTCCGGTGGGGAACACTGAAGCTTTCTTT

D: NA
size: NA
J: TRBJ2-1
V: TRBV5-1
CDR3: CASSPEGRGYGEQFF
DNA: TGCGCCAGCAGCCCGGAGGGCAGGGGTTACGGTGAGCAGTTCTTC

D: NA
size: NA
J: TRBJ2-7
V: TRBV4-1
CDR3: CASSHRQTYEQYF
DNA: TGCGCCAGCAGCCACCGCCAGACATACGAGCAGTACTTC

D: NA
size: NA
J: TRBJ1-3
V: TRBV10-2
CDR3: CASSDDIRAGNTIYF
DNA: TGCGCCAGCAGTGACGACATAAGGGCGGGAAACACCATATATTTT

D: NA
size: NA
J: TRBJ2-1
V: TRBV16
CDR3: CASSQAIVRNEQFF
DNA: TGTGCCAGCAGCCAAGCTATAGTACGGAACGAGCAGTTCTTC

D: NA
size: once
J: TRBJ1-2
V: TRBV29-1
CDR3: CSVEVVPRGYGYTF
DNA: TGCAGCGTTGAGGTGGTTCCCAGGGGCTATGGCTACACCTTC

D: NA
size: NA
J: TRBJ1-2
V: TRBV27
CDR3: CASSLSYGYTF
DNA: TGTGCCAGCAGTCTAAGCTATGGCTACACCTTC

D: NA
size: NA
J: TRBJ2-4
V: TRBV11-2
CDR3: CASSFIQGKNIQYF
DNA: TGTGCCAGCAGCTTTATACAGGGAAAAAACATTCAGTACTTC

D: NA
size: once
J: TRBJ1-2
V: TRBV19
CDR3: CASSIGGRDGYTF
DNA: TGTGCCAGTAGTATCGGAGGGAGGGATGGCTACACCTTC

D: TRBD1
size: NA
J: TRBJ1-2
V: TRBV7-2
CDR3: CASYGTGTGDGYTF
DNA: TGTGCCAGCTATGGGACCGGGACAGGGGATGGCTACACCTTC

D: NA
size: NA
J: TRBJ1-1
V: TRBV19
CDR3: CASSSQAIGTEAFF
DNA: TGTGCCAGTAGTTCGCAGGCGATAGGCACTGAAGCTTTCTTT

D: NA
size: once
J: TRBJ2-2
V: TRBV7-9
CDR3: CAREGQGLWGTGELFF
DNA: TGTGCCAGAGAGGGCCAGGGGTTATGGGGCACCGGGGAGCTGTTTTTT

D: NA
size: NA
J: TRBJ1-4
V: TRBV27
CDR3: CASSLWGTTNEKLFF
DNA: TGTGCCAGCAGTTTATGGGGTACAACTAATGAAAAACTGTTTTTT

D: TRBD1
size: NA
J: TRBJ1-2
V: TRBV5-4
CDR3: CASSLGTGGRDYGYTF
DNA: TGTGCCAGCAGCTTGGGGACAGGGGGCAGGGACTATGGCTACACCTTC

D: TRBD2
size: NA
J: TRBJ2-1
V: TRBV11-3
CDR3: CASSLDQRGAGEQFF
DNA: TGTGCCAGCAGCTTAGATCAGCGGGGGGCAGGCGAGCAGTTCTTC

D: NA
size: NA
J: TRBJ2-5
V: TRBV18
CDR3: CASSPLPGPETQYF
DNA: TGTGCCAGCTCTCCTCTCCCAGGGCCAGAGACCCAGTACTTC

D: NA
size: NA
J: TRBJ2-7
V: TRBV6-5
CDR3: CASSHHYEQYF
DNA: TGTGCCAGCAGTCATCACTACGAGCAGTACTTC

D: NA
size: NA
J: TRBJ2-5
V: TRBV28
CDR3: CASSSQLEEIETQYF
DNA: TGTGCCAGCAGTTCTCAACTAGAGGAGATAGAGACCCAGTACTTC

D: NA
size: NA
J: TRBJ1-6
V: TRBV19
CDR3: CASSGRSVNSPLHF
DNA: TGTGCCAGTAGTGGCCGAAGCGTTAATTCACCCCTCCACTTT

D: NA
size: NA
J: TRBJ1-2
V: TRBV6-1
CDR3: CASSESYTARYGYTF
DNA: TGTGCCAGCAGTGAAAGTTATACAGCCCGTTATGGCTACACCTTC

D: NA
size: few
J: TRBJ2-1
V: TRBV19
CDR3: CASSMQAYNEQFF
DNA: TGTGCCAGTAGTATGCAGGCTTACAATGAGCAGTTCTTC

D: TRBD1
size: NA
J: TRBJ1-4
V: TRBV2
CDR3: CASSPRGVGEKLFF
DNA: TGTGCCAGCAGTCCCAGGGGGGTTGGTGAAAAACTGTTTTTT

D: NA
size: NA
J: TRBJ1-5
V: TRBV28
CDR3: CASNGVTGNQPQHF
DNA: TGTGCCAGCAACGGAGTAACGGGCAATCAGCCCCAGCATTTT

D: NA
size: few
J: TRBJ1-1
V: TRBV27
CDR3: CASRLNRYNTEAFF
DNA: TGTGCCAGCCGCCTGAACAGGTACAACACTGAAGCTTTCTTT

D: TRBD2
size: NA
J: TRBJ2-2
V: TRBV11-3
CDR3: CASSSSPLAGGNTGELFF
DNA: TGTGCCAGCAGCTCATCACCCTTAGCGGGAGGGAACACCGGGGAGCTGTTTTTT

D: TRBD2
size: NA
J: TRBJ2-1
V: TRBV4-3
CDR3: CASSLFSGRPSYNEQFF
DNA: TGCGCCAGCAGCCTCTTTAGCGGGAGGCCCTCCTACAATGAGCAGTTCTTC

D: TRBD1
size: few
J: TRBJ1-3
V: TRBV28
CDR3: CASSQGQGRNTIYF
DNA: TGTGCCAGCAGCCAAGGACAGGGTAGAAACACCATATATTTT

D: NA
size: NA
J: TRBJ1-5
V: TRBV10-3
CDR3: CAISETSRQPQHF
DNA: TGTGCCATCAGTGAAACCTCGCGTCAGCCCCAGCATTTT

D: NA
size: NA
J: TRBJ1-1
V: TRBV14
CDR3: CASSQWTHEAFF
DNA: TGTGCCAGCAGCCAATGGACCCACGAGGCTTTCTTT

D: NA
size: NA
J: TRBJ2-1
V: TRBV4-1
CDR3: CASSQDLGGPPYNEQFF
DNA: TGCGCCAGCAGCCAAGATCTAGGGGGACCCCCCTACAATGAGCAGTTCTTC

D: TRBD2
size: NA
J: TRBJ2-2
V: TRBV18
CDR3: CASSPLSAGGNTGELFF
DNA: TGTGCCAGCTCACCACTGTCAGCGGGAGGTAACACCGGGGAGCTGTTTTTT

D: TRBD1
size: NA
J: TRBJ1-2
V: TRBV27
CDR3: CASSSRQGVYGYTF
DNA: TGTGCCAGCAGTTCGCGTCAGGGGGTTTATGGCTACACCTTC

D: NA
size: NA
J: TRBJ2-1
V: TRBV11-2
CDR3: CASTHLGFHEQFF
DNA: TGTGCCAGCACCCATCTCGGGTTCCATGAGCAGTTCTTC

D: NA
size: NA
J: TRBJ1-5
V: TRBV7-6
CDR3: CASSPEMGINQPQHF
DNA: TGTGCCAGCAGCCCCGAGATGGGGATTAATCAGCCCCAGCATTTT

D: NA
size: NA
J: TRBJ2-3
V: TRBV5-1
CDR3: CASSSRGDLGADTQYF
DNA: TGCGCCAGCAGCTCGAGGGGGGACCTGGGGGCAGATACGCAGTATTTT